This T cell receptor beta chain emerged from a study of breast tumors, draining lymph nodes, adjacent tissues. TCRdb itself ran the multiplex PCR reads through MiXCR, one entry per CDR3 protein. The table lists approximately 280,000 distinct CDR3 sequences, about 30% of them singletons. This clonotype was counted at least ten times. Breast cancer patients provided tissue from their axillary draining lymph nodes. The sequence was collected from a female donor with breast cancer. Some clones in this sample may be carry-over from other donors' samples. The source material was axillary lymph node tissue.

The CDR3 nucleotides read TGCAGTGCCGGGACTAGCGCGGACAATGAGCAGTTCTTC. It is translated as CSAGTSADNEQFF. The genes are TRBV20-1 and TRBJ2-1, with 10 bases that match TRBD2. The V gene's germline CDR1 is DFQATT and CDR2 SNEGSKA (reference sequence). Germline trimming cut 6 bases from V and 5 bases from J; bases unmatched to any gene: 4. This CDR3 spans 13 amino acids.